This T cell receptor (beta chain) derives from a study of T-cell reconstitution after alpha-beta-depleted transplantation in children. Construction of the TCRbeta library involved unique molecular identifiers. TCRdb itself ran the PCR reads through MiXCR, one entry per CDR3 protein. The table lists some 4,200 distinct CDR3 sequences, approximately 19% of them singletons, with around 47% in the top ten. V lost 1 base, J lost 4 bases, and 5 bases lay in between. This CDR3 comprises 13 residues. Germline V lookup: CDR1 SGDLS, CDR2 YYNGEE. The specimen comprised PBMCs, mostly from graft donor cells, sampled 180 days after TCRalphabeta/CD19-depleted stem cell transplant. This sequence was found in a male patient between 2 and 10 years old who had a stem cell transplant for acute lymphoblastic leukemia, so the T cells may come from the graft donor. The rearrangement uses TRBV9 and TRBJ2-2; D unresolved. The CDR3 here is CASSVTGTGELFF. For the CDR3, the DNA is TGTGCCAGCAGCGTAACCGGCACCGGGGAGCTGTTTTTT.